What follows is one TCR beta chain and its context. This receptor's antigen is unknown. Per-nucleotide qualities are absent, and no much larger clonotype sits a single base away. This sample is drawn from a study of cytomegalovirus exposure and HLA in healthy donors (dated by TCRdb to the late 2010s). With respect to the entire study: An earlier analysis of some 620 of the donors reported approximately 280 Gb of sequence data and 95 million to 130 million unique TCR beta sequences obtained from around 190 million T cells. An early release that covered roughly 600 HLA-typed donors contained approximately 300 gigabases of sequencing data and 80 million or so unique TCR sequences. The genetic ancestry cluster associated with self-reported Caucasian donors included about 84% of the roughly 360 genotyped donors. The aim of the study was to test whether cataloging public T cell receptors could identify signatures of past pathogen exposure. Using immunosequencing, the study profiled T cell repertoires from fewer than 700 subjects and related those repertoires to cytomegalovirus serostatus. A separate validation cohort of roughly 120 different subjects was used in addition to the roughly 700-subject first cohort. High-throughput TCR immunosequencing, statistical association of individual TCRs with disease status, and machine learning were combined to predict cytomegalovirus infection status. To study patterns of TCR occurrence, a later analysis re-analyzed previously published TCR beta repertoires from 650 to 750 donors and added high-resolution HLA genotyping. In the later analysis, no new phenotypic data were used to find candidate immune exposures; instead, reliance was placed on TCR beta sequences and their occurrence across donors. In an earlier analysis of 550 to 700 of the donors, high-throughput TCR beta sequencing was used to judge whether each TCR beta V gene segment behaved as functional or pseudogenic. Donor age, sex, ethnicity and CMV serostatus were compiled together with the repertoire data. A later genetic analysis took genome-wide SNP genotypes for about 65% of the 666 donors and used that subset as a discovery cohort. Every repertoire in the discovery cohort had been generated on one and the same sequencing platform. HLA typing covered class I and class II loci at four-digit resolution. Typing coverage differed by locus: A, B, C, DRB1 and DQB1 were typed in about 629-640 donors, DQA1 in about 500, DPA1 in over 600, and DPB1 in 450 to 480. Five DR-DQ haplotypes were handled as single units for association and clustering, since linkage in the cohort was strong. On average, roughly 200,000 unique TCR beta nucleotide sequences were sequenced per donor among 398 genotyped donors of the cohort, with roughly 18% of those sequences being non-productive. Broader findings and caveats from the paper: Broadly in line with IMGT annotations, most TCR beta V segments showed up in productive rearrangements about 90% or about 30% of the time in an earlier analysis of 587 of the donors. Most TCR sequences were observed very rarely across donors, whereas some public TCRs were present in many individuals. Correlated functional status among segregating V segments might reflect linkage disequilibrium, but an unknown experimental factor could not be ruled out. Some IMGT-functional V segments, including TRBV6-2 and TRBV6-3, could not be told apart with the 87-base-pair reads, so those segments were excluded. In a later analysis, several top co-occurrence clusters were reported to appear linked to parvovirus B19, influenza, CMV and Epstein-Barr virus. Presence/absence analyses assumed roughly uniform sequencing depth across donors, an assumption that may not hold. For the cohort, immune exposure information was limited to CMV serostatus. The authors suggested that the approach could potentially be generalized to other disease states and immunological phenotypes. Assigning TCR associations to individual alleles was difficult when HLA alleles, especially DR and DQ, strongly co-occurred. In a later analysis, HLA-associated TCR beta chains showed more clonal expansion and lower generation probabilities than non-associated chains that were equally common. Only TCR beta chains were sequenced in this cohort, and the absence of alpha or paired-chain data limited detectable features. At a false discovery rate of 0.05, a later analysis linked 16,951 TCR beta sequences to specific HLA alleles. Compared with the approximately 700-donor mean, donors in an Asian-associated ancestry cluster had fewer N-insertions in productive TCRs, according to a later genetic analysis. Most CMV-associated TCR beta chains appeared to be HLA-restricted in a later analysis, and the HLA associations seemed to be driven largely by CMV exposure. A later analysis found that TCR association rates varied across HLA loci, with DRB1 alleles showing the most associated TCRs and HLA-C alleles the fewest. An association between a missense DCLRE1C variant and V-gene and J-gene trimming of TCR beta chains was found in a later genetic analysis and replicated in an independent cohort. HLA typing was unavailable for some donors at each locus, so association tests used only the typed subset. A further reported finding was that TCR beta sequences accurately predicted the HLA-A and HLA-B alleles for most subjects in the first cohort. The study listed approximately 150 TCR beta chains as associated with cytomegalovirus. The classifier was reported to diagnose cytomegalovirus status with high specificity and sensitivity in both the original cohort and the validation cohort. Because counts were too low, roughly 18 rarely observed V segments, including chromosome 9 orphons, were left out of the earlier analysis of a few hundred of the donors. Three of the identified cytomegalovirus-associated TCR beta chains were confirmed in vitro to be specific for cytomegalovirus antigens. A group of highly shared sequence variants was considered likely to be a technical artifact of the sequencing pipeline.

The cohort was made up of roughly 670 healthy bone marrow donors. Cohort members were all nominally healthy when sampled, although unrecorded immune exposures were likely present. The donor tested CMV seropositive, placing the donor among the 310 or so seropositive members of the cohort. A peripheral blood sample was collected from each donor, and TCR beta sequencing was performed on peripheral blood mononuclear cells. The Qiagen DNeasy Blood Extraction Kit was used to extract genomic DNA from the blood cell samples. Libraries were built with the immunoSEQ multiplex PCR assay. The multiplex PCR relied on a mix of 60 forward primers for TCR Vbeta segments and 13 reverse primers for TCR Jbeta segments. Amplification of the CDR3 region of rearranged TCR beta genes was performed with a multiplex PCR assay on genomic DNA. On the Illumina HiSeq System, the amplified TCR beta libraries were sequenced as 87-base-pair reads. The study's processing was this. A later analysis tallied roughly 78 million unique TCR beta chains across the 700 or so repertoires, and 10 million to 11 million of those chains were shared by two or more donors. Raw reads were error-corrected and collapsed into unique sequences by a nearest-neighbor algorithm in which closely related sequences were merged to remove PCR and sequencing errors. V, D and J gene segments were assigned by aligning CDR3 sequences to IMGT reference sequences. Each retained sequence needed at least a six-nucleotide match to both a V gene segment and a J gene segment. A rearrangement was called productive if the CDR3 had no stop codons and remained in frame with V and J, and every other rearrangement was called non-productive. Following IMGT convention, CDR3 was defined as the stretch from the second conserved V-encoded cysteine up to the conserved J-encoded phenylalanine. The earlier analysis of 587 of the donors excluded sequences that lacked an unambiguous match to a single V gene segment. An earlier analysis of about 590 of the donors classified V segments as functional when productive rearrangements were above 56.7% and as segregating when the standard deviation between donors was above 5%. A statistical classification framework was built for diagnosing cytomegalovirus status from the catalog of TCR beta chain sequences. In a later analysis, V and J genes were assigned by comparing TCR nucleotide sequences against IMGT/GENE-DB human TR gene sequences. Using the TCRdist pipeline, a later analysis assigned CDR3 sequences along with most-parsimonious VDJ recombination scenarios. In a later analysis, each TCR beta chain was defined by its CDR3 amino acid sequence together with its V-gene family, and reads without a unique V-gene family were excluded. To address suspected cross-contamination and a sequencing artifact, a later analysis removed approximately 600 highly shared, low-generation-probability nucleotide sequences. In a later analysis, a clonal expansion index for each public chain was calculated from normalized within-repertoire ranks of inferred template counts. Generation probabilities in a later analysis came from a VDJ recombination model fitted to out-of-frame rearrangements, and those results were checked against IGoR. A later analysis scored TCR-TCR, TCR-HLA and TCR-CMV co-occurrence with hypergeometric tests, applying a repertoire-size bias correction to TCR pairs. To estimate false discovery rates, a later analysis permuted the HLA or CMV assignments 20 times. In a later analysis, co-occurring TCRs were grouped using DBSCAN, with TCRdist sequence similarity added in when clustering inside HLA-allele-positive subsets. Repertoires with fewer than 30,000 or more than 120,000 public chains, plus five repertoires with anomalous nucleotide sharing, were excluded from co-occurrence clustering. The table comes from immuneACCESS by way of TCRdb, which keeps in-frame sequences with V and J called. Part of the clones is missing from these tables; in studies checked, under half for an unresolved V gene and the rest for unknown reasons. V, J and clone size are those of that table, while D and trimming were read from the DNA. This sample gives roughly 150,000 clones in total; roughly 80% of them show up just once. Roughly 8% of the sample is taken by the ten largest.

According to the germline V gene, CDR1 reads SGDLS and CDR2 reads YYNGEE. The CDR3 contains 12 residues, cysteine and phenylalanine counted. Of the read, only the CDR3 DNA is kept; its 36 bases are in frame from base 1. V has 4 bases trimmed and J has 7 bases trimmed; junction bases matching no gene number 4. The source is a male donor in good health and CMV-seropositive. Specimen: PBMCs. The V gene is TRBV9 and the J gene is TRBJ2-5, with TRBD1 matching 7 junction bases. The nucleotides are TGTGCCAGCAGCACTCACAGGGGGACCCAGTACTTC. Its protein is CASSTHRGTQYF.